This T cell receptor beta chain was profiled in a study of blood T cell repertoires in COVID-19. V was clipped by 3 bases and J by 5 bases; unmatched bases: 6. From germline, CDR1 is SGDLS and CDR2 YYNGEE. CDR3 length equals 15 residues. In the original workflow: Quantification of nucleated cells was approximated via reference gene primer amplification. The assay was immunoSEQ multiplex PCR, and TCRdb's table has in-frame clones only and misses some. For V, J and clone size, that table is used; D and trimming come from the DNA. Seen here are about 370,000 clones, roughly nine tenths observed once, and the top ten hold around 1%.

The sample consisted of PBMCs or T cells enriched from blood (not recorded which). The rearrangement links TRBV9 to TRBJ2-3; TRBD2 aligns across 10 bases. The receptor's source is a man between 18 and 29 years old who had recovered from COVID-19. CDR3 loop: CASSESGGAIDTQYF. The CDR3 DNA sequence: TGTGCCAGCAGCGAAAGCGGGGGGGCGATAGATACGCAGTATTTT.